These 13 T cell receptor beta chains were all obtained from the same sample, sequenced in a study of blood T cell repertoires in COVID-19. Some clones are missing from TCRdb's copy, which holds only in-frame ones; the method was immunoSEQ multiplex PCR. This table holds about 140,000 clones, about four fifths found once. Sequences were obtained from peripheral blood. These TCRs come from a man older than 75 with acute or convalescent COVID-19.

Here the CDR3 DNA reads TGTGCCAGCAGTCGGGACAGGGGGGCCCTCGAGCAGTACTTC. It yields the protein CASSRDRGALEQYF. The chain links TRBV27 to TRBJ2-7, with 11 bases fitting TRBD1. The CDR3 is 14 amino acids. V lost 5 bases, J lost 6 bases, and 6 bases stayed unmatched. CDR1 and CDR2 (germline): MNHEY, SMNVEV (reference sequence).

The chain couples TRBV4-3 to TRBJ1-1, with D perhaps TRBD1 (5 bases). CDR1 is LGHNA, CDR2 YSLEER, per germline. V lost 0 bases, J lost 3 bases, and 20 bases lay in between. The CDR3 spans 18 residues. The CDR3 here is CASSQDLGGSQLDTEAFF. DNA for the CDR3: TGCGCCAGCAGCCAAGATTTGGGGGGGAGCCAATTAGACACTGAAGCTTTCTTT.

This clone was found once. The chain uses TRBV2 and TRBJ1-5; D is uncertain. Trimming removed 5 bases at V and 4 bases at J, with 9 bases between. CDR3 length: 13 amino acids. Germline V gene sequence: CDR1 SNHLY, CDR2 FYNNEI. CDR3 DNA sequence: TGTGCCAGCAGTCGAGAGGAGAATCAGCCCCAGCATTTT. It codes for CASSREENQPQHF. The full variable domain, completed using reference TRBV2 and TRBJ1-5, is EPEVTQTPSHQVTQMGQEVILRCVPISNHLYFYWYRQILGQKVEFLVSFYNNEISEKSEIFDDQFSVERPDGSNFTLKIRSTKLEDSAMYFCASSREENQPQHFGDGTRLSIL.

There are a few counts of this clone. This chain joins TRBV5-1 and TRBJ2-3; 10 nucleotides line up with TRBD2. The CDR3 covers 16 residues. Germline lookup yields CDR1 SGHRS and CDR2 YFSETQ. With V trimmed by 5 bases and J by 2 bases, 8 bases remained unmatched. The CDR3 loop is CASRPSGGPNTDTQYF. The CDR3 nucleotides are TGCGCCAGCAGGCCTAGCGGGGGACCCAACACAGATACGCAGTATTTT.

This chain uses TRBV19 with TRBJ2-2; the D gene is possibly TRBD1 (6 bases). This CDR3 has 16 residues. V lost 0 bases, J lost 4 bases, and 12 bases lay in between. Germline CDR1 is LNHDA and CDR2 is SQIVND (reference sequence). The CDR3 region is CASSIDPRTVTGELFF. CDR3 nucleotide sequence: TGTGCCAGTAGTATAGATCCCCGGACAGTCACCGGGGAGCTGTTTTTT.

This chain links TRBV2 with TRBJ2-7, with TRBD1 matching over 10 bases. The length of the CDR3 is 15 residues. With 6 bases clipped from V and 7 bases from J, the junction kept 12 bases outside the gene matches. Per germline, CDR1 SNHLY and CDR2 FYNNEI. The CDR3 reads CASRAGQGTSWEQYF. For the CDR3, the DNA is TGTGCCAGCAGAGCGGGACAGGGGACCTCCTGGGAGCAGTACTTC.

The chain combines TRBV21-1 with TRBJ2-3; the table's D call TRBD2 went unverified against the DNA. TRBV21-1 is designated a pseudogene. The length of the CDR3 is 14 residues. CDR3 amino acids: CASSSGGAIDTQYF. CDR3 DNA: TGTGCCAGCAGTAGCGGGGGGGCAATAGATACGCAGTATTTT.

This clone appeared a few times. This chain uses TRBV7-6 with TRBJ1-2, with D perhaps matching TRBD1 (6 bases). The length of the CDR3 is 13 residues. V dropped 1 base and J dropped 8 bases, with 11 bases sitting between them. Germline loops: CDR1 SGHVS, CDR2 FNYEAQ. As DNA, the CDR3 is TGTGCCAGCAGCTTAGAAACAGGGATCGGCTACACCTTC. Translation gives CASSLETGIGYTF.

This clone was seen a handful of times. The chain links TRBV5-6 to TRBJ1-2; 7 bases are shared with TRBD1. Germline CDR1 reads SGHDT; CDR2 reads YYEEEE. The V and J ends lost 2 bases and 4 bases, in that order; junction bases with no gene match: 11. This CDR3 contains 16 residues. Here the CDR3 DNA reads TGTGCCAGCAGCTTCCCCTATACGGACAGGCCCTATGGCTACACCTTC. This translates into CASSFPYTDRPYGYTF.

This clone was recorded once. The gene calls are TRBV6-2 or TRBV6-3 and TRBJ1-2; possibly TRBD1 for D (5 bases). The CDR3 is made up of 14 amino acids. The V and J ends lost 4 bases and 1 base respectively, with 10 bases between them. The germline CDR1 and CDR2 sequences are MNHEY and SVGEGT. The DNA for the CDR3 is TGTGCCAGCAGTTCTTTCAGGGTTAACTATGGCTACACCTTC. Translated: CASSSFRVNYGYTF.

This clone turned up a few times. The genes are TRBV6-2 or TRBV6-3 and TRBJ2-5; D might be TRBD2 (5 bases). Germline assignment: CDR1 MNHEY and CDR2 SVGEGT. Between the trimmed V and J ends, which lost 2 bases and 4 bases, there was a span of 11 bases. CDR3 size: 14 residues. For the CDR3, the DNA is TGTGCCAGCAGTTACCTCACTAGGAGAGAGACCCAGTACTTC. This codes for CASSYLTRRETQYF.

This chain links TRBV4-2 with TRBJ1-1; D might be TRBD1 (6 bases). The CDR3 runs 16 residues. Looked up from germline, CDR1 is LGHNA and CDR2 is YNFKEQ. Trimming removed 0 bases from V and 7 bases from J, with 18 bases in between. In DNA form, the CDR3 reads TGTGCCAGCAGCCAAGAGGGGGGGCAGGGCTGGGGTGAAGCTTTCTTT. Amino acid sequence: CASSQEGGQGWGEAFF.

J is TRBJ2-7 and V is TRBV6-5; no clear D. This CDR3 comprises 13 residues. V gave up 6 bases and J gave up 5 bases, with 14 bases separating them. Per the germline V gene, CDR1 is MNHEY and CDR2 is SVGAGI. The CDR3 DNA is TGTGCCAGCAGACTGACACGAATGGACGAGCAGTACTTC. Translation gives CASRLTRMDEQYF.